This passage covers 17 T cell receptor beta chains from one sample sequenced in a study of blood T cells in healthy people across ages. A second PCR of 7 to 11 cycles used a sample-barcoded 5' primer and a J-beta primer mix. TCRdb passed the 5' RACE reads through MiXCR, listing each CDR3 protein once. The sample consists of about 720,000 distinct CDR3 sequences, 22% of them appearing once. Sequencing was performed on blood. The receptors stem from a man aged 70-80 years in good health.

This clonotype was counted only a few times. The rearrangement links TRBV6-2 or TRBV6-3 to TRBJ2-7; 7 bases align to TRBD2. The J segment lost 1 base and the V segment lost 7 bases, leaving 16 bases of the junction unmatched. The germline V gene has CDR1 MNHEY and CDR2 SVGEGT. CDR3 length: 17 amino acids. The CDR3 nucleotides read TGTGCCAGCACCCTCGATCCCTACGGGGGGACTTCCTACGAGCAGTACTTC. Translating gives CASTLDPYGGTSYEQYF.

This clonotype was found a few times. The CDR3 DNA reads as TGTGCCAGCAGCCAAGTACACTACAATGAGCAGTTCTTC. It is translated as CASSQVHYNEQFF. The chain combines TRBV14 with TRBJ2-1; D is uncertain. The germline V gene has CDR1 SGHDN and CDR2 FVKESK. CDR3 length equals 13 residues. The V gene lost 1 base and the J gene lost 3 bases, with 4 bases spanning the gap.

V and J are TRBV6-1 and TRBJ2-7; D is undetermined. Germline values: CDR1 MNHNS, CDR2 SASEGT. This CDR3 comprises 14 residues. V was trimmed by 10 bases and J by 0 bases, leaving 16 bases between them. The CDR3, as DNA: TGTGCCACCAATGAAGCCTGGAGCTCCTACGAGCAGTACTTC. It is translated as CATNEAWSSYEQYF.

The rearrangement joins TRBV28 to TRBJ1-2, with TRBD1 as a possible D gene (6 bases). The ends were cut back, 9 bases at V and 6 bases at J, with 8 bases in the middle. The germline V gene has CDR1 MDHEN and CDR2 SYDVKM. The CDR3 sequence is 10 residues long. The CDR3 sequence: CASGQNGYTF. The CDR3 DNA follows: TGTGCCAGTGGACAGAATGGCTACACCTTC.

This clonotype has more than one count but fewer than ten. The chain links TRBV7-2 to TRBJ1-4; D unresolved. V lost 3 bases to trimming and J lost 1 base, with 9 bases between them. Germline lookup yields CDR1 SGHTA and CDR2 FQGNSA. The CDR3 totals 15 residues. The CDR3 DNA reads TGTGCCAGCAGCTTCGAGGCGAGAACTAATGAAAAACTGTTTTTT. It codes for CASSFEARTNEKLFF.

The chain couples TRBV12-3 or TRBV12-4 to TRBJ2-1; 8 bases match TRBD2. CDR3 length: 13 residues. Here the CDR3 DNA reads TGTGCGACAAGCGGGAGCTCTTACAATGAGCAGTTCTTC. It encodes CATSGSSYNEQFF.

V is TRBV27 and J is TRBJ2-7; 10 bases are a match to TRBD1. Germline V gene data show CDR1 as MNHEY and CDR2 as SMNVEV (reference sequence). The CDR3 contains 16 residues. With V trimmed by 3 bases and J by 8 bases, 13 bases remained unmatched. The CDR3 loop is CASSFYYGQGEDQQYF. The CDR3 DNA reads TGTGCCAGCAGTTTCTACTATGGACAGGGGGAGGACCAGCAGTACTTC.

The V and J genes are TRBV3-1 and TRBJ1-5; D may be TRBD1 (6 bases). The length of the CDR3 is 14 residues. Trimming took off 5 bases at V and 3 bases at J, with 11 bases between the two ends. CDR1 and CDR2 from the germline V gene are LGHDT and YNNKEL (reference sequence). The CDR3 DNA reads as TGTGCCAGCAGCTATGGACAGATCAATCAGCCCCAGCATTTT. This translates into CASSYGQINQPQHF.

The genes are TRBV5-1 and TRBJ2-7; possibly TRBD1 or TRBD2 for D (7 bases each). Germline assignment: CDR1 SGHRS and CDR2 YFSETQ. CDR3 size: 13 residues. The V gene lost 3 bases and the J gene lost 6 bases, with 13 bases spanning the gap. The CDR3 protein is CASSSTGEGEQYV. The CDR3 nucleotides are TGCGCCAGCAGCTCTACAGGGGAGGGCGAGCAGTACGTC.

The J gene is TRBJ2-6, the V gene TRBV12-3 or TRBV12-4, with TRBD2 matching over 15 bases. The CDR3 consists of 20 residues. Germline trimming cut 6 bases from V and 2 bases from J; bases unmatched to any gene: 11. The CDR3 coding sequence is TGTGCCAGCAGAGATCCGGGACTAGCGGGAGGAGGTGCTGGGGCCAACGTCCTGACTTTC. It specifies CASRDPGLAGGGAGANVLTF.

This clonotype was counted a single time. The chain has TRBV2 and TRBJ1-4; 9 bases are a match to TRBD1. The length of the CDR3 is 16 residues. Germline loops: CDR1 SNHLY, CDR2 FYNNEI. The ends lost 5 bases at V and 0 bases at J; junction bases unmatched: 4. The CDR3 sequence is CASSRQGGPTNEKLFF. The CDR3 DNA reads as TGTGCCAGCAGTCGACAGGGGGGTCCAACTAATGAAAAACTGTTTTTT. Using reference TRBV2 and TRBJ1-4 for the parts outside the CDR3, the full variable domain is EPEVTQTPSHQVTQMGQEVILRCVPISNHLYFYWYRQILGQKVEFLVSFYNNEISEKSEIFDDQFSVERPDGSNFTLKIRSTKLEDSAMYFCASSRQGGPTNEKLFFGSGTQLSVL.

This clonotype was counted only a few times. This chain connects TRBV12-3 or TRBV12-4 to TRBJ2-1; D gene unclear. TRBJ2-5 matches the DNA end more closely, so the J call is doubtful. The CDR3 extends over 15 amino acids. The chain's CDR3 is CASSLDPVVAETQYF. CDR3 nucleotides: TGTGCCAGCAGTTTGGACCCGGTAGTCGCGGAGACCCAGTACTTC.

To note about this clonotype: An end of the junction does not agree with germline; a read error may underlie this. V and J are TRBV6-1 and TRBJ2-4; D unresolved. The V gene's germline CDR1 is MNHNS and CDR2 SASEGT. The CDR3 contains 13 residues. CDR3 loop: CASSELAKNIQYF. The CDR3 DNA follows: TGTGCCAGTAGTGAGCTAGCCAAAAACATTCAGTACTTC.

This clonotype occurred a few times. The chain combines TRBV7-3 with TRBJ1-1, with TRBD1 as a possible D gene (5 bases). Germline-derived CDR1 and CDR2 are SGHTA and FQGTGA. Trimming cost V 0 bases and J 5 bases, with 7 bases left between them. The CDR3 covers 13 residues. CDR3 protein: CASSLTDRTEAFF. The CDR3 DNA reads TGTGCCAGCAGCTTAACCGACAGAACTGAAGCTTTCTTT.

This chain's CDR3 is CASSLSDFVNGYTF. The CDR3 region has the DNA TGCGCCAGCAGCTTATCGGACTTTGTAAATGGCTACACCTTC. The rearrangement links TRBV5-1 to TRBJ1-2; D not resolved. V lost 2 bases and J lost 6, with 14 bases in between. Germline assignment: CDR1 SGHRS and CDR2 YFSETQ. The CDR3 spans 14 residues.

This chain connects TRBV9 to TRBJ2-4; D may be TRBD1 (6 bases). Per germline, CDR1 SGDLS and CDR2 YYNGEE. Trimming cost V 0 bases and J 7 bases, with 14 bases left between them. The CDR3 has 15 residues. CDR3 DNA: TGTGCCAGCAGCGTAGAGGGGGTAGAGGAGAACATTCAGTACTTC. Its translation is CASSVEGVEENIQYF.

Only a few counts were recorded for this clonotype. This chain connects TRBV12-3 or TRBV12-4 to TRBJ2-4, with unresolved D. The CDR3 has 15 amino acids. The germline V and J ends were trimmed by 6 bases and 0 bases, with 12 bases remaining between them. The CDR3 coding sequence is TGTGCCAGCAGCCCTCCGGATCTAGCCAAAAACATTCAGTACTTC. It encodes CASSPPDLAKNIQYF.